A single sample is the source of the 19 T cell receptor beta chains below, sequenced in a study of neoadjuvant anti-PD-1 for oral cavity cancer. Clones were sequenced by immunoSEQ multiplex PCR, and TCRdb holds only the in-frame ones, with some missing. The sample lists roughly 8,000 clones, 45% to 55% occurring once. The source was tumor tissue, collected before nivolumab (anti-PD-1) treatment. The receptors originated from a person between 40 and 80 years old with oral cavity squamous cell carcinoma.

This clone was counted a single time. V gene TRBV9 combines with J gene TRBJ1-4; D is undetermined. CDR3 length: 13 residues. V was clipped by 7 bases and J by 4 bases, with 11 bases between them. Per the germline V gene, CDR1 is SGDLS and CDR2 is YYNGEE. The CDR3 reads CASQPPYNEKLFF. The CDR3, as DNA: TGTGCCAGCCAACCGCCCTATAATGAAAAACTGTTTTTT.

The chain recombines TRBV25-1 with TRBJ2-7; a possible D gene is TRBD2 (5 bases). The length of the CDR3 is 13 residues. Per the germline V gene, CDR1 is MGHDK and CDR2 is SYGVNS. The V end was cut by 4 bases, the J end by 2 bases, with 9 bases between. The CDR3 bases are TGTGCCAGCAGTGGAGCGGTTACCTACGAGCAGTACTTC. Its translation: CASSGAVTYEQYF.

By proportion, this clone is large. The gene calls are TRBV27 and TRBJ2-1; D gene ambiguous. V dropped 7 bases and J dropped 8 bases, with 15 bases sitting between them. The length of the CDR3 is 13 residues. The germline CDR1 and CDR2 sequences are MNHEY and SMNVEV (reference sequence). DNA for the CDR3: TGTGCCAGCAACCCGATAGGGAATTATGAGCAGTTCTTC. Encoded protein: CASNPIGNYEQFF.

The chain carries TRBV6-5 and TRBJ2-7; 8 nucleotides match TRBD1. CDR3 length equals 14 residues. The germline CDR1 and CDR2 sequences are MNHEY and SVGAGI. Trimming cost V 6 bases and J 0 bases; bases outside gene matches: 4. This chain's CDR3 is CASSPGQGSYEQYF. The CDR3 DNA reads TGTGCCAGCAGCCCCGGACAGGGCTCCTACGAGCAGTACTTC.

Only one count was recorded for this clone. The chain couples TRBV5-1 to TRBJ2-5, with 11 bases matching TRBD2. Germline V lookup: CDR1 SGHRS, CDR2 YFSETQ. The CDR3 is made up of 18 amino acids. V shed 2 bases, J shed 1 base, and the junction held 10 bases outside the gene matches. The CDR3 DNA follows: TGCGCCAGCAGCTTCAGCCTAGCGGGAGGCTCCCCCCAAGAGACCCAGTACTTC. Translated: CASSFSLAGGSPQETQYF. Using reference TRBV5-1 and TRBJ2-5 for the parts outside the CDR3, the full variable domain is KAGVTQTPRYLIKTRGQQVTLSCSPISGHRSVSWYQQTPGQGLQFLFEYFSETQRNKGNFPGRFSGRQFSNSRSEMNVSTLELGDSALYLCASSFSLAGGSPQETQYFGPGTRLLVL.

The V call is TRBV14, the J call TRBJ2-5; TRBD2 aligns across 9 bases. The ends lost 1 base at V and 4 bases at J; junction bases unmatched: 1. The length of the CDR3 is 14 residues. CDR1 SGHDN and CDR2 FVKESK come from the germline V gene. CDR3 DNA sequence: TGTGCCAGCAGCCAAGCACTAGCGGGAGAGACCCAGTACTTC. Its translation: CASSQALAGETQYF.

J is TRBJ2-7 and V is TRBV7-9; perhaps D is TRBD1 or TRBD2 (5 bases each). The CDR3 is 13 residues long. V shed 4 bases and J shed 5 bases, with 12 bases lying between them. The germline gives CDR1 SEHNR, CDR2 FQNEAQ (reference sequence). DNA for the CDR3: TGTGCCAGCAGCTCCACATTGGGGGACGAGCAGTACTTC. The encoded protein is CASSSTLGDEQYF.

This clone was recorded only once. This chain uses TRBV28 with TRBJ2-5; D gene uncertain. This CDR3 is 11 amino acids long. The germline gives CDR1 MDHEN, CDR2 SYDVKM. V was trimmed by 5 bases and J by 3 bases, leaving 4 bases between them. CDR3 amino acids: CASSTKETQYF. CDR3 in DNA: TGTGCCAGCAGTACGAAAGAGACCCAGTACTTC.

This clone was seen more than once but under ten times. The chain employs TRBV19 and TRBJ1-2, with a tentative D call TRBD1 (5 bases). The CDR3 contains 12 residues. The germline V and J ends were trimmed by 9 bases and 4 bases, with 12 bases remaining between them. In germline, CDR1 is LNHDA, CDR2 SQIVND (reference sequence). CDR3 residues: CASAQGGYGYTF. The CDR3 DNA is TGTGCCAGCGCCCAGGGCGGCTATGGCTACACCTTC.

The rearrangement links TRBV27 to TRBJ2-3; no reliable D call. V lost 6 bases to trimming and J lost 2 bases, with 6 bases between them. The germline V gene encodes CDR1 MNHEY and CDR2 SMNVEV (reference sequence). There are 12 residues in the CDR3. CDR3 sequence: CASSHSTDTQYF. As DNA, the CDR3 is TGTGCCAGCAGCCACTCCACAGATACGCAGTATTTT.

This chain joins TRBV2 and TRBJ2-7; the match to TRBD1 covers 7 bases. CDR1 is SNHLY, CDR2 FYNNEI, per germline. Unmatched junction bases numbered 5, after V lost 4 bases and J lost 2 bases. CDR3 size: 14 residues. As DNA, the CDR3 is TGTGCCAGCAGTGGAAGGGGGCCCGCCTACGAGCAGTACTTC. Translating gives CASSGRGPAYEQYF.

V is TRBV5-4 and J is TRBJ2-7; 8 bases map to TRBD2. The CDR3 extends over 14 amino acids. Germline V gene data show CDR1 as SGHNT and CDR2 as YYREEE (reference sequence). J gave up 3 bases and V 2 bases, and 4 bases lay outside the gene matches. The CDR3, as DNA: TGTGCCAGCAGCTTCACGGGAGGGGGCTACGAGCAGTACTTC. Residues: CASSFTGGGYEQYF.

The gene calls are TRBV9 and TRBJ1-4, with D possibly being TRBD1 (6 bases). Germline V lookup: CDR1 SGDLS, CDR2 YYNGEE. This CDR3 has 15 residues. Between the trimmed V and J ends, which lost 0 bases and 7 bases, there was a span of 13 bases. For the CDR3, the DNA is TGTGCCAGCAGCGTAGGTGGGGGGCTAAGTGAAAAACTGTTTTTT. Protein: CASSVGGGLSEKLFF.

The chain uses TRBV7-9 and TRBJ1-1; D not resolved. The CDR3 contains 13 residues. Germline lookup yields CDR1 SEHNR and CDR2 FQNEAQ (reference sequence). Trimming shortened V by 4 bases and J by 0 bases, and 6 bases separated the two germline ends. The CDR3 DNA reads TGTGCCAGCAGCTGGGGATTGAACACTGAAGCTTTCTTT. Translated, it gives CASSWGLNTEAFF. The variable domain in full, with the rest retrieved from reference TRBV7-9 and TRBJ1-1, is DTGVSQNPRHKITKRGQNVTFRCDPISEHNRLYWYRQTLGQGPEFLTYFQNEAQLEKSRLLSDRFSAERPKGSFSTLEIQRTEQGDSAMYLCASSWGLNTEAFFGQGTRLTVV.

CDR3 in DNA: TGTGCCAGCAGCGGCGGATCGGCGCCCTATGGCTACACCTTC. It yields the protein CASSGGSAPYGYTF. J is TRBJ1-2 and V is TRBV7-9; D not certain. Per germline, CDR1 SEHNR and CDR2 FQNEAQ (reference sequence). V was trimmed by 5 bases and J by 4 bases, leaving 14 bases between them. The CDR3 has 14 residues.

The chain couples TRBV7-3 to TRBJ2-7, with 10 bases that match TRBD1. This CDR3 contains 17 residues. From germline, CDR1 is SGHTA and CDR2 FQGTGA. V gave up 2 bases and J gave up 4 bases; unmatched junction bases: 11. In DNA, the CDR3 is TGTGCCAGCAGCTTAGCCCCGCCGGGACAGGGGATATACGAGCAGTACTTC. This encodes CASSLAPPGQGIYEQYF. The full variable domain, rest sourced from reference TRBV7-3 and TRBJ2-7, is GAGVSQTPSNKVTEKGKYVELRCDPISGHTALYWYRQSLGQGPEFLIYFQGTGAADDSGLPNDRFFAVRPEGSVSTLKIQRTERGDSAVYLCASSLAPPGQGIYEQYFGPGTRLTVT.

The gene calls are TRBV7-6 and TRBJ2-7; 8 bases are a match to TRBD2. The length of the CDR3 is 15 residues. Germline loops: CDR1 SGHVS, CDR2 FNYEAQ. Losses at the gene ends were 1 base for V and 4 bases for J; bases not matched to a gene: 6. The CDR3: CASSLDSGLVYEQYF. CDR3 sequence (DNA): TGTGCCAGCAGCTTAGATTCGGGACTAGTGTACGAGCAGTACTTC.

This chain connects TRBV5-1 to TRBJ2-3; maybe TRBD1 (6 bases). The V end was cut by 1 base, the J end by 2 bases, with 11 bases between. Germline CDR1 and CDR2: SGHRS and YFSETQ. The CDR3 is 15 residues long. CDR3 DNA sequence: TGCGCCAGCAGCTTGAACGGACAGATCACAGATACGCAGTATTTT. Translated, it gives CASSLNGQITDTQYF.

This chain connects TRBV19 to TRBJ2-1; maybe TRBD2 (6 bases). The CDR3 covers 17 residues. The germline gives CDR1 LNHDA, CDR2 SQIVND (reference sequence). V lost 1 base and J lost 4, with 17 bases in between. DNA for the CDR3: TGTGCCAGTAGTATAGCTCTGGGACTCCGGATATACAATGAGCAGTTCTTC. This codes for CASSIALGLRIYNEQFF.